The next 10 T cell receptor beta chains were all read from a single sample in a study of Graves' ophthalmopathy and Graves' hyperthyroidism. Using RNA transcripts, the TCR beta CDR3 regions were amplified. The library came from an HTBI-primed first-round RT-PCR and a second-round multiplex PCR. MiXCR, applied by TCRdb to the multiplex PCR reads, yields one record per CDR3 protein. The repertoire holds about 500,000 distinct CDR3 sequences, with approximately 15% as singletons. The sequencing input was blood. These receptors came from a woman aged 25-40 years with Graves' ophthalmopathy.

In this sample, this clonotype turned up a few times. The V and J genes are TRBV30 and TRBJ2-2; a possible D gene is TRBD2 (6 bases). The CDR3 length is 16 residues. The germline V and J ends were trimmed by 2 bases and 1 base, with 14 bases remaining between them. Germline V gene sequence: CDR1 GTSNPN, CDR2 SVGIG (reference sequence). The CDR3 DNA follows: TGTGCCTGGAGTCGATCGGAGGGGTGGAACACCGGGGAGCTGTTTTTT. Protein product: CAWSRSEGWNTGELFF.

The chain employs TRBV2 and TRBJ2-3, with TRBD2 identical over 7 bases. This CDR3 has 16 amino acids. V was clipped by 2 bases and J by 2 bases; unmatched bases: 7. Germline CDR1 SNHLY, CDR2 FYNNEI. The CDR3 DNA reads TGTGCCAGCAGTGAAATCGGGCGGGGGAACACAGATACGCAGTATTTT. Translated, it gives CASSEIGRGNTDTQYF.

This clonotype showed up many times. CDR3 residues: CASSLVVRDQAAQYF. The CDR3 bases are TGTGCCAGCAGCTTAGTCGTGCGGGACCAAGCTGCCCAGTACTTC. V and J are TRBV7-2 and TRBJ2-5; D is possibly TRBD2 (6 bases). Germline CDR1 reads SGHTA; CDR2 reads FQGNSA. The CDR3 runs to 15 residues. The ends were cut back, 1 base at V and 9 bases at J, with 18 bases in the middle. Full variable domain (remainder filled in from reference TRBV7-2 and TRBJ2-5): GAGVSQSPSNKVTEKGKDVELRCDPISGHTALYWYRQSLGQGLEFLIYFQGNSAPDKSGLPSDRFSAERTGGSVSTLTIQRTQQEDSAVYLCASSLVVRDQAAQYFGPGTRLLVL.

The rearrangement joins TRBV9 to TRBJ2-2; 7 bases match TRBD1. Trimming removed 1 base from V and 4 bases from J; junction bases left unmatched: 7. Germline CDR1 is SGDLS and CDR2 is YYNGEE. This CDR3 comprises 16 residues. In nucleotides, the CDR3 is TGTGCCAGCAGCGTACTCGGGACAGAGATCACCGGGGAGCTGTTTTTT. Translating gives CASSVLGTEITGELFF. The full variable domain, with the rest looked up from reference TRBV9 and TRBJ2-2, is DSGVTQTPKHLITATGQRVTLRCSPRSGDLSVYWYQQSLDQGLQFLIQYYNGEERAKGNILERFSAQQFPDLHSELNLSSLELGDSALYFCASSVLGTEITGELFFGEGSRLTVL.

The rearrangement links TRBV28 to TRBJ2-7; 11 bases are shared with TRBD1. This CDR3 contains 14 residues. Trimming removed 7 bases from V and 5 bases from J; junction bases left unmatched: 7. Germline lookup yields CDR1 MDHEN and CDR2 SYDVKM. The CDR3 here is CASNERTGGDEQYF. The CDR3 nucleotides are TGTGCCAGCAATGAAAGGACAGGGGGCGACGAGCAGTACTTC.

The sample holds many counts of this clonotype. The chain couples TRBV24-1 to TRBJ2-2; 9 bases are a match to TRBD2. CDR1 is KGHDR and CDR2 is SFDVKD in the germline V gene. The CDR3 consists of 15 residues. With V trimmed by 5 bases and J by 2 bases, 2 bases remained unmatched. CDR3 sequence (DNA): TGTGCCACCAGTGCCCTAGCGGGAAACACCGGGGAGCTGTTTTTT. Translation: CATSALAGNTGELFF.

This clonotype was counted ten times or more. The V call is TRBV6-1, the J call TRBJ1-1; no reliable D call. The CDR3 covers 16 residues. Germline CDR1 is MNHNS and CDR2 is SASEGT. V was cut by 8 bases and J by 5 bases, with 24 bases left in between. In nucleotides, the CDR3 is TGTGCCAGCCTCAGGTTGATGGGCTCCCCGCCAACTGAAGCTTTCTTT. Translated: CASLRLMGSPPTEAFF.

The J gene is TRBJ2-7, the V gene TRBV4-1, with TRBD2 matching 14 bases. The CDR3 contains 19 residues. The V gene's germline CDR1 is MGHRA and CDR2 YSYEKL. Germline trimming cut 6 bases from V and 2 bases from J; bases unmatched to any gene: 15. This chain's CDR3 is CASRSTGTSGSSRPYEQYF. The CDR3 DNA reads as TGCGCCAGCAGGTCAACCGGGACTAGCGGGAGTTCCCGTCCCTACGAGCAGTACTTC.

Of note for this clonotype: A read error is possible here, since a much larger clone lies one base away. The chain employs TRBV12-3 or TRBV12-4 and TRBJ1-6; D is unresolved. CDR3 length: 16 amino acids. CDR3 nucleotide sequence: TGTGCCAGCAGTTTAGATCGGTACTCCTATAATTCACACCTCCACTTT. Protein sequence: CASSLDRYSYNSHLHF.

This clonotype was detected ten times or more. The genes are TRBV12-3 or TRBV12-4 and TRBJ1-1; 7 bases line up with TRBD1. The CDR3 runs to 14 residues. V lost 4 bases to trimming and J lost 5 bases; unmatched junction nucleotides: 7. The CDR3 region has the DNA TGTGCCAGCAGTTCGACAGGGAGAGGGACTGAAGCTTTCTTT. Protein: CASSSTGRGTEAFF.